This TCR beta chain was profiled in a study of Ad26.COV2.S vaccination and SARS-CoV-2 variants. In the study overall: Each vaccinee took Ad26.COV2.S intramuscularly, once or twice 56 days apart. The study, taken as a whole, reports: Overall T cell responses may have been underestimated by the analyses of TCR breadth and depth. Non-spike TCR breadth showed similarity between vaccine and placebo recipients. After vaccination, substantial breadth of spike-specific CD8+ and CD4+ responses was reported.

Trimming removed 5 bases from V and 1 base from J, with 14 bases in between. CDR3 length equals 15 residues. Germline CDR1 is SEHNR and CDR2 is FQNEAQ (reference sequence). Described treatment: some 19 received Ad26.COV2.S at low or high dose, single or two shots; about 5 received placebo; per-sample allocation not given. The investigators took samples on day 63 after the first vaccine or placebo injection. Details on this clone: Its antigen is not known.

Some clones are missing from TCRdb's copy, which holds only in-frame ones; the method was immunoSEQ multiplex PCR. The sample holds about 350,000 clones, about 88% seen once. The genes are TRBV7-9 and TRBJ1-1; D is uncertain. The material was peripheral blood, obtained in a trial of Ad26.COV2.S vaccine versus placebo. This sequence originates from a person aged 18-60 years who received the Ad26.COV2.S COVID-19 vaccine or a placebo. The CDR3 loop reads CASSLSDGWNTEAFF. The CDR3 DNA reads as TGTGCCAGCAGCCTTTCGGACGGTTGGAACACTGAAGCTTTCTTT.